This is a list of T cell receptor beta chains from one sample in a study of shared clonotypes between healthy human individuals. Profiled with immunoSEQ multiplex PCR; TCRdb holds only in-frame clones, not every one. In the table there are roughly 570,000 clones, nearly 98% of which are singletons. Sequencing was carried out using naive CD8+ T cells sorted from blood. Source of these receptors: a man aged 25-45 years in good health. The CDR3 runs from the conserved cysteine through the conserved F or W. The D gene is left open where the match is weak. Some rows have no size entry. The others give once, few or many, or a class for an expanded clone.

cdr3_aa	cdr3_nt	v_call	clone_size	d_call	j_call
CASSLGATYEQYF	TGTGCCAGCAGCTTAGGAGCGACCTACGAGCAGTACTTC	TRBV7-9	.	.	TRBJ2-7
CASSPGGGPNTEAFF	TGCGCCAGCAGCCCCGGCGGCGGACCCAACACTGAAGCTTTCTTT	TRBV5-1	.	.	TRBJ1-1
CASRPSGTPYNEQFF	TGTGCCAGCAGGCCTAGCGGTACCCCCTACAATGAGCAGTTCTTC	TRBV6-5	.	TRBD2	TRBJ2-1
CASSVEGSLFF	TGTGCCAGCAGCGTAGAGGGTTCCCTCTTCTTC	TRBV9	.	.	TRBJ2-1
CASSDPRYEQYF	TGTGCCAGCAGTGACCCCCGCTACGAGCAGTACTTC	TRBV25-1	.	.	TRBJ2-7
CASSLEFSGGRAAEQFF	TGTGCCAGCAGCTTAGAGTTCTCAGGAGGGAGGGCCGCTGAGCAGTTCTTC	TRBV7-9	.	TRBD2	TRBJ2-1
CASSSGYSPSYEQYF	TGTGCCAGCTCATCGGGGTATAGTCCCTCCTACGAGCAGTACTTC	TRBV18	.	.	TRBJ2-7
CASSSPSDRSYEQYF	TGTGCCAGCAGCTCCCCCTCGGACAGATCCTACGAGCAGTACTTC	TRBV7-9	.	.	TRBJ2-7
CASSTDTQYF	TGTGCCAGCAGCACAGATACGCAGTATTTT	TRBV6-1	.	.	TRBJ2-3
CASSGNIEGYNEQFF	TGTGCCAGCAGCGGCAATATAGAGGGCTACAATGAGCAGTTCTTC	TRBV9	.	.	TRBJ2-1
CSVLVAGGIYNEQFF	TGCAGCGTCCTGGTGGCGGGAGGCATCTACAATGAGCAGTTCTTC	TRBV29-1	.	TRBD2	TRBJ2-1
CASSSGQGYPNWELFF	TGCGCCAGCAGCTCCGGACAGGGATATCCCAACTGGGAGCTGTTTTTT	TRBV5-1	.	TRBD1	TRBJ2-2
CASSLWGAGEQYF	TGTGCCAGCAGTTTATGGGGGGCGGGCGAGCAGTACTTC	TRBV27	once	.	TRBJ2-7
CARRLAGAYNEQFF	TGTGCCCGACGACTAGCGGGAGCTTACAATGAGCAGTTCTTC	TRBV7-2	.	TRBD2	TRBJ2-1
CASIPTASSYEQYF	TGTGCCAGCATTCCGACGGCATCCTCCTACGAGCAGTACTTC	TRBV2	.	.	TRBJ2-7
CASSPPTGENTEAFF	TGTGCCAGCAGCCCCCCGACAGGAGAAAACACTGAAGCTTTCTTT	TRBV7-9	.	.	TRBJ1-1
CASSRAPTSGEFTDTQYF	TGTGCCAGCAGCAGAGCCCCAACTAGCGGAGAATTCACAGATACGCAGTATTTT	TRBV5-5	.	TRBD2	TRBJ2-3
CASITHPGQFGPQHF	TGTGCCAGCATAACACACCCGGGACAGTTTGGGCCCCAGCATTTT	TRBV5-5	.	TRBD1	TRBJ1-5
CASSQARQGAGYEQYF	TGCGCCAGCAGCCAAGCCCGACAGGGGGCGGGATACGAGCAGTACTTC	TRBV4-1	.	TRBD1	TRBJ2-7
CASSLAGALYNEQFF	TGTGCCAGCAGCCTAGCGGGAGCCCTCTACAATGAGCAGTTCTTC	TRBV7-2	.	TRBD2	TRBJ2-1
CASSYPRGRANNEQFF	TGTGCCAGCAGCTATCCGCGGGGGAGGGCAAACAATGAGCAGTTCTTC	TRBV7-9	once	TRBD2	TRBJ2-1
CASSLSTGTTFYEQYF	TGTGCCAGCAGCTTATCCACCGGGACAACATTCTACGAGCAGTACTTC	TRBV7-9	.	.	TRBJ2-7
CASAEREVTYNEQFF	TGTGCCAGCGCTGAACGGGAGGTGACCTACAATGAGCAGTTCTTC	TRBV9	.	TRBD2	TRBJ2-1
CASSLGQGAPAWTFF	TGTGCCAGCAGTCTCGGGCAGGGGGCCCCAGCATGGACTTTCTTT	TRBV7-2	.	TRBD1	TRBJ1-1
CASSVGGESEQFF	TGTGCCAGCAGCGTAGGGGGGGAAAGTGAGCAGTTCTTC	TRBV9	.	.	TRBJ2-1
CASSDRTGTSGNTIYF	TGTGCCAGCAGCGACCGGACAGGGACCTCTGGAAACACCATATATTTT	TRBV9	.	TRBD1	TRBJ1-3
CASSLISGYEQYF	TGTGCCAGCAGTTTAATTAGCGGGTACGAGCAGTACTTC	TRBV27	.	TRBD2	TRBJ2-7
CASSPSTTSVGEQFF	TGTGCCAGCAGCCCCAGCACTACTAGCGTGGGTGAGCAGTTCTTC	TRBV2	.	TRBD2	TRBJ2-1
CASSPGLVKDTQYF	TGCGCCAGCAGCCCGGGACTAGTGAAAGATACGCAGTATTTT	TRBV4-3	.	TRBD2	TRBJ2-3
CASSLSRPGQETQYF	TGCGCCAGCAGCTTGTCCAGACCGGGTCAAGAGACCCAGTACTTC	TRBV5-1	.	.	TRBJ2-5
CASSLGSGGTDTQYF	TGTGCCAGCAGCTTAGGGTCAGGAGGCACAGATACGCAGTATTTT	TRBV7-9	.	.	TRBJ2-3
CASSLYPQGVTDEKLFF	TGTGCCAGCAGTTTATATCCCCAGGGGGTGACGGATGAAAAACTGTTTTTT	TRBV27	once	TRBD1	TRBJ1-4
CASSEARLWGGPQHF	TGTGCCAGCAGTGAAGCGCGCCTCTGGGGAGGGCCCCAGCATTTT	TRBV6-1	.	.	TRBJ1-5
CASPQNEQYF	TGCGCCAGCCCCCAAAACGAGCAGTACTTC	TRBV5-1	few	.	TRBJ2-7
CASTENTEAFF	TGTGCCAGCACTGAAAACACTGAAGCTTTCTTT	TRBV2	once	.	TRBJ1-1
CASSLLAGRRQGTEAFF	TGTGCCAGCAGCTTGCTTGCGGGCCGTAGACAGGGTACTGAAGCTTTCTTT	TRBV5-6	.	TRBD1	TRBJ1-1
CSVQDKHSYEQYF	TGCAGCGTCCAGGATAAACACAGCTACGAGCAGTACTTC	TRBV29-1	.	.	TRBJ2-7
CASSFRVTSPPSTQYF	TGTGCCAGCAGTTTTAGAGTTACATCGCCCCCTTCGACCCAGTACTTC	TRBV28	.	.	TRBJ2-5
CASSSNLGLATWGSYNEQFF	TGTGCCAGCAGTTCAAACTTGGGACTAGCGACATGGGGTAGCTACAATGAGCAGTTCTTC	TRBV27	.	TRBD2	TRBJ2-1
CASTDRGDNEQFF	TGTGCCAGCACCGACAGGGGCGACAATGAGCAGTTCTTC	TRBV7-9	.	TRBD1	TRBJ2-1
CASSPSGSGPDTQYF	TGTGCCAGCAGCCCTAGCGGGAGCGGTCCAGATACGCAGTATTTT	TRBV11-2	once	TRBD2	TRBJ2-3
CASSMGLGLDTQYF	TGTGCCAGCAGCATGGGACTAGGTTTGGATACGCAGTATTTT	TRBV6-4	.	TRBD2	TRBJ2-3
CAWQGSGITYRTDTQYF	TGTGCCTGGCAAGGTAGCGGGATCACTTACCGCACAGATACGCAGTATTTT	TRBV30	.	TRBD2	TRBJ2-3
CASSPTTGPGDGYTF	TGTGCCAGCAGTCCAACTACGGGTCCTGGTGATGGCTACACCTTC	TRBV27	.	.	TRBJ1-2
CASSAPTGWGTGELFF	TGTGCCAGCAGCGCCCCTACAGGGTGGGGCACCGGGGAGCTGTTTTTT	TRBV7-8	once	.	TRBJ2-2
CASSLVSDAYNEQFF	TGTGCCAGCAGCTTAGTTTCGGACGCCTACAATGAGCAGTTCTTC	TRBV7-9	.	.	TRBJ2-1
CAWSPSPRPRETEAFF	TGTGCCTGGAGTCCCTCTCCACGCCCGAGGGAGACTGAAGCTTTCTTT	TRBV30	.	.	TRBJ1-1
CASSARDSAYEQYF	TGTGCCAGCAGCGCCCGGGACTCCGCCTACGAGCAGTACTTC	TRBV9	.	.	TRBJ2-7
CASGPGSNQPQHF	TGTGCCAGCGGCCCAGGCAGCAATCAGCCCCAGCATTTT	TRBV6-5	.	.	TRBJ1-5
CASRRRGPNTEAFF	TGTGCCAGCCGTCGGAGGGGTCCGAACACTGAAGCTTTCTTT	TRBV7-2	.	.	TRBJ1-1